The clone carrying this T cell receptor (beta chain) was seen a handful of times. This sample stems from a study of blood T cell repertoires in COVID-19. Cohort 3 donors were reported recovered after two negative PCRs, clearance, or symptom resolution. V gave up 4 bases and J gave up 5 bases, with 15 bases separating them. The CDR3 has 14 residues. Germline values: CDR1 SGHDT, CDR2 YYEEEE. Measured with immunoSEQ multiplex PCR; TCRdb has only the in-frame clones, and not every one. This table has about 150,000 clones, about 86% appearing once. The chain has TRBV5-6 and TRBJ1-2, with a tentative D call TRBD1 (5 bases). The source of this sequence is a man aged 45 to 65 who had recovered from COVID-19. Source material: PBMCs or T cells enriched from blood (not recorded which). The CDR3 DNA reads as TGTGCCAGCAGCCAGGCGGGACCCCTTTATGGCTACACCTTC. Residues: CASSQAGPLYGYTF. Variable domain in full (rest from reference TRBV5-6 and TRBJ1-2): DAGVTQSPTHLIKTRGQQVTLRCSPKSGHDTVSWYQQALGQGPQFIFQYYEEEERQRGNFPDRFSGHQFPNYSSELNVNALLLGDSALYLCASSQAGPLYGYTFGSGTRLTVV.